The next 8 T cell receptor beta chains were all read from a single sample in a study of CD8 T cells in ankylosing spondylitis (TCRdb year 2017). Paper-wide results and their limitations: A TCR beta motif of fewer than 10 highly homologous amino acid variants appeared characteristic of blood from ankylosing spondylitis patients.

Libraries came from 5' RACE. The instrument given in TCRdb is Illumina HiSeq 2500. TCRdb ran its own pipeline on the public reads, namely fastp trimming at Q25 and MiXCR clone calling, and kept in-frame beta chains. Each CDR3 protein appears once, grouped with its most common genes and DNA. In all, the sample holds 700,000 to 1,000,000 distinct CDR3 sequences, and approximately 12% of those were seen once. The biggest ten clones account for 0.51% of the sample. The antigens of these receptors remain unknown. What was sequenced was blood, either unsorted or a sorted T cell fraction (not recorded which). These TCRs come from a male donor with ankylosing spondylitis.

The rearrangement links TRBV11-2 to TRBJ2-7; no clear D. CDR3 length equals 11 residues. Germline V gene lookup returns CDR1 SGHAT and CDR2 FQNNGV. The V end was cut by 2 bases, the J end by 7 bases, with 6 bases between. CDR3 coding DNA: TGTGCCAGCAGCTTAACGGCAGAGCAGTACTTC. Protein product: CASSLTAEQYF.

The V gene is TRBV7-2, the J gene TRBJ2-5; 9 nucleotides align to TRBD2. From germline, CDR1 is SGHTA and CDR2 FQGNSA. This CDR3 has 14 residues. The V segment lost 4 bases and the J segment 3 bases; nucleotides outside the gene matches: 3. CDR3 sequence reads: CASSYQRGEETQYF. CDR3 nucleotides: TGTGCCAGCAGCTACCAGCGGGGGGAAGAGACCCAGTACTTC.

The rearrangement uses TRBV20-1 and TRBJ2-6; no definite D call. The germline V gene has CDR1 DFQATT and CDR2 SNEGSKA (reference sequence). The CDR3 loop spans 15 amino acids. Trimming shortened V by 2 bases and J by 4 bases, and 12 bases separated the two germline ends. The CDR3 is CSARPRRKGANVLTF. For the CDR3, the DNA is TGCAGTGCTAGACCCCGGAGAAAGGGGGCCAACGTCCTGACTTTC.

At least ten counts were recorded for this clonotype. This chain joins TRBV12-3 or TRBV12-4 and TRBJ1-2, with no clear D. V was trimmed by 4 bases and J by 3 bases, leaving 6 bases between them. The CDR3 covers 12 residues. CDR3 in amino acids: CASSSYHYGYTF. The CDR3 coding sequence is TGTGCCAGCAGTTCTTATCACTATGGCTACACCTTC.

V usage is TRBV6-2 or TRBV6-3 and J usage is TRBJ2-1; D is possibly TRBD1 (6 bases). This CDR3 contains 12 residues. The germline V and J ends were trimmed by 8 bases and 3 bases, with 8 bases remaining between them. CDR1 is MNHEY, CDR2 SVGEGT, per germline. The CDR3 sequence is CASLTGYNEQFF. In DNA form, the CDR3 reads TGTGCCAGCCTGACAGGCTACAATGAGCAGTTCTTC.

This chain links TRBV20-1 with TRBJ2-1; the match to TRBD2 covers 10 bases. The junction had 5 bases not matched to a gene; V was cut back by 5 bases and J by 4 bases. The CDR3 is made up of 14 amino acids. The germline CDR1 and CDR2 sequences are DFQATT and SNEGSKA (reference sequence). The CDR3 loop is CSALAGGKYNEQFF. CDR3 DNA sequence: TGCAGTGCTTTAGCGGGGGGTAAATACAATGAGCAGTTCTTC.

The rearrangement links TRBV5-6 to TRBJ2-3; 8 positions match TRBD2. Germline assignment: CDR1 SGHDT and CDR2 YYEEEE. V trimming: 4 bases; J trimming: 4 bases; junction bases outside the gene matches: 14. The CDR3 covers 17 residues. The DNA of the CDR3 is TGTGCCAGCAGCCAAAATACCGGGACTAGTAGCGCAGATACGCAGTATTTT. It codes for CASSQNTGTSSADTQYF.

The rearrangement joins TRBV5-1 to TRBJ1-1; D is unclear. V shed 5 bases and J shed 2 bases, with 10 bases lying between them. The CDR3 is made up of 13 amino acids. Germline CDR1 SGHRS, CDR2 YFSETQ. The CDR3 region has the DNA TGCGCCAGCAGACAAGACCTAAACACTGAAGCTTTCTTT. Encoded protein: CASRQDLNTEAFF.